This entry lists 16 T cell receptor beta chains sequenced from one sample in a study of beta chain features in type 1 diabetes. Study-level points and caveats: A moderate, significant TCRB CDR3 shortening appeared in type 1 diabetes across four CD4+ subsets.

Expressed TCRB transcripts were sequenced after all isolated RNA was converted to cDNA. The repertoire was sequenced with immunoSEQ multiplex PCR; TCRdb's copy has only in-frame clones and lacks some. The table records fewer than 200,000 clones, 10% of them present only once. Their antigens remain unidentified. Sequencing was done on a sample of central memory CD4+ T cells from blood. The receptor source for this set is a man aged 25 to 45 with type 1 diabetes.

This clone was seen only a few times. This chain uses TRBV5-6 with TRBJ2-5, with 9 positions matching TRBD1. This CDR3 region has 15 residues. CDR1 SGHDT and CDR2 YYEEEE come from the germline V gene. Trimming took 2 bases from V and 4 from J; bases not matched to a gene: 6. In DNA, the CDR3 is TGTGCCAGCAGCTTACCGGGACAGGGAGGAGAGACCCAGTACTTC. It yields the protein CASSLPGQGGETQYF.

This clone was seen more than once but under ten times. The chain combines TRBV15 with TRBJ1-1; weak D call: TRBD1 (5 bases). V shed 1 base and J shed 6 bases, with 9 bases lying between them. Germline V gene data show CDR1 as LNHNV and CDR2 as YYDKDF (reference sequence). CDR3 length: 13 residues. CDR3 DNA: TGTGCCACCAGCAGAGTCTTACAGGCTGAAGCTTTCTTT. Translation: CATSRVLQAEAFF.

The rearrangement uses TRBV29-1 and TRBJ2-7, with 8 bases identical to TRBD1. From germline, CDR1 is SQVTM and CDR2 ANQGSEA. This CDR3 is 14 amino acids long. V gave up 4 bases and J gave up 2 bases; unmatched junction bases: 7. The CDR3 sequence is CSVVKGTGTYEQYF. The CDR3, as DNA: TGCAGCGTTGTTAAGGGGACAGGTACCTACGAGCAGTACTTC.

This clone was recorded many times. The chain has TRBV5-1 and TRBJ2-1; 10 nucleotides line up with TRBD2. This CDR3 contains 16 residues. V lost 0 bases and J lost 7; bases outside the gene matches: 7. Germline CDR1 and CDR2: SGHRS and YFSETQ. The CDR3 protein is CASSLVASGRRNEQFF. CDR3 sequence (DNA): TGCGCCAGCAGCTTGGTGGCTAGCGGGAGACGGAATGAGCAGTTCTTC. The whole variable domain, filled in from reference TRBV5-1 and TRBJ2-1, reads KAGVTQTPRYLIKTRGQQVTLSCSPISGHRSVSWYQQTPGQGLQFLFEYFSETQRNKGNFPGRFSGRQFSNSRSEMNVSTLELGDSALYLCASSLVASGRRNEQFFGPGTRLTVL.

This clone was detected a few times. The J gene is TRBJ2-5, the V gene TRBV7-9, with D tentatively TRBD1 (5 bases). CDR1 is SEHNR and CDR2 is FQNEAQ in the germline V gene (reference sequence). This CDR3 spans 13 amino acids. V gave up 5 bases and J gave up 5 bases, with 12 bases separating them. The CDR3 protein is CASSHAGLETQYF. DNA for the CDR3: TGTGCCAGCAGCCACGCAGGGTTGGAGACCCAGTACTTC.

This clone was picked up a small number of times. The CDR3 protein is CASNKGHTGELFF. The CDR3 DNA reads as TGTGCCAGCAACAAGGGGCACACCGGGGAGCTGTTTTTT. The gene calls are TRBV2 and TRBJ2-2; TRBD1 might be the D (5 bases). Germline V CDR1 and CDR2: SNHLY, FYNNEI. V dropped 7 bases and J dropped 3 bases, with 9 bases sitting between them. The CDR3 has 13 amino acids.

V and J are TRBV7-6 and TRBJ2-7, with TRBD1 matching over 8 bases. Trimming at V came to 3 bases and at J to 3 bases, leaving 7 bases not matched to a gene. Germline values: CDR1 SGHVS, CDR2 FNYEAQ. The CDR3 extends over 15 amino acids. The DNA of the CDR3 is TGTGCCAGCAGCTTGAGGACAGGGAGCGACTACGAGCAGTACTTC. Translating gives CASSLRTGSDYEQYF.

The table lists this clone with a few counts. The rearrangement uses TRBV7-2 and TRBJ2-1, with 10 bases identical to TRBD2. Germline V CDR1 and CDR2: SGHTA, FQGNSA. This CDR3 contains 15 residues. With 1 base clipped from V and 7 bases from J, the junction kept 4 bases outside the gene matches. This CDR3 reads CASSLGLAGVNEQFF. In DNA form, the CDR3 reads TGTGCCAGCAGCTTAGGGCTAGCGGGGGTAAATGAGCAGTTCTTC.

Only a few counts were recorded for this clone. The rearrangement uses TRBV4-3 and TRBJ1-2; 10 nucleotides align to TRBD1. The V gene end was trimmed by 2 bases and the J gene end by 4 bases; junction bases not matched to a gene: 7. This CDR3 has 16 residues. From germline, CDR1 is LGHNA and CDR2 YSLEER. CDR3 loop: CASSQPGTGATYGYTF. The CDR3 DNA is TGCGCCAGCAGCCAACCCGGGACAGGGGCGACCTATGGCTACACCTTC.

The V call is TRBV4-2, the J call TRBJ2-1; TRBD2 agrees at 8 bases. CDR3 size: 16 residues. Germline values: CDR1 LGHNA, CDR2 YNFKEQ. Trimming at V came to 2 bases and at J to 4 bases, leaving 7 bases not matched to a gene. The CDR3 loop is CASSQTGTRSYNEQFF. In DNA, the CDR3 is TGTGCCAGCAGCCAAACCGGGACTAGGTCTTACAATGAGCAGTTCTTC.

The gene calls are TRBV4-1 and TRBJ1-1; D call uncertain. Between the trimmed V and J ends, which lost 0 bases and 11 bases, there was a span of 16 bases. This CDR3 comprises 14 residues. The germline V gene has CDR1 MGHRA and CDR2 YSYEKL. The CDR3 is CASSQDPAYVRAFF. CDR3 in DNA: TGCGCCAGCAGCCAAGATCCGGCATACGTGAGGGCTTTCTTT.

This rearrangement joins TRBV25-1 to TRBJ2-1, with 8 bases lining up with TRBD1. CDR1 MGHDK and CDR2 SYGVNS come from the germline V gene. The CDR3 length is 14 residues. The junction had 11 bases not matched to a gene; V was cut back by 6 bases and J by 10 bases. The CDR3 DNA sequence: TGTGCCAGCAGCACGAGGACAGGGAGTTCAGAGCAGTTCTTC. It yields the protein CASSTRTGSSEQFF. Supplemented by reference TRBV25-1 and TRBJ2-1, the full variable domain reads EADIYQTPRYLVIGTGKKITLECSQTMGHDKMYWYQQDPGMELHLIHYSYGVNSTEKGDLSSESTVSRIRTEHFPLTLESARPSHTSQYLCASSTRTGSSEQFFGPGTRLTVL.

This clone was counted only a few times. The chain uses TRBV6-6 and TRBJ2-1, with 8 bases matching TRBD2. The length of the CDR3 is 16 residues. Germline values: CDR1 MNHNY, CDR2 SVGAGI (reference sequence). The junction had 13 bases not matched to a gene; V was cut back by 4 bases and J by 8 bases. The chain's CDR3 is CASSLWRAGVFDEQFF. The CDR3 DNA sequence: TGTGCCAGCAGTTTATGGCGAGCGGGAGTTTTCGATGAGCAGTTCTTC.

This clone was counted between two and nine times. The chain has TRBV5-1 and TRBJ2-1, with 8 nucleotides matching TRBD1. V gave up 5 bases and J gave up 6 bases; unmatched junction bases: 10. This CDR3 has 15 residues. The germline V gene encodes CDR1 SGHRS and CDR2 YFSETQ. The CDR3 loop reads CASSSEDRETNEQFF. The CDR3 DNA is TGCGCCAGCAGTTCGGAGGACAGGGAGACCAATGAGCAGTTCTTC.

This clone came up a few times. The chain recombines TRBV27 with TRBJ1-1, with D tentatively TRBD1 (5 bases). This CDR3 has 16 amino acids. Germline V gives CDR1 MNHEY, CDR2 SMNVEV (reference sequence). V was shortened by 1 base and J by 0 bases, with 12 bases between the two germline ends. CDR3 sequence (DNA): TGTGCCAGCAGTTTATTCCAGGGCGGACTGAACACTGAAGCTTTCTTT. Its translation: CASSLFQGGLNTEAFF.

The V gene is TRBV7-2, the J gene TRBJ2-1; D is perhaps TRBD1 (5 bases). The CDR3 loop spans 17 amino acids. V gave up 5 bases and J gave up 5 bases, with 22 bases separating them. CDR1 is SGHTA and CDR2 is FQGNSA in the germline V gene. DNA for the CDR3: TGTGCCAGCAGCCCCAGAGTGACATGGGGCAGAAACAATGAGCAGTTCTTC. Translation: CASSPRVTWGRNNEQFF.